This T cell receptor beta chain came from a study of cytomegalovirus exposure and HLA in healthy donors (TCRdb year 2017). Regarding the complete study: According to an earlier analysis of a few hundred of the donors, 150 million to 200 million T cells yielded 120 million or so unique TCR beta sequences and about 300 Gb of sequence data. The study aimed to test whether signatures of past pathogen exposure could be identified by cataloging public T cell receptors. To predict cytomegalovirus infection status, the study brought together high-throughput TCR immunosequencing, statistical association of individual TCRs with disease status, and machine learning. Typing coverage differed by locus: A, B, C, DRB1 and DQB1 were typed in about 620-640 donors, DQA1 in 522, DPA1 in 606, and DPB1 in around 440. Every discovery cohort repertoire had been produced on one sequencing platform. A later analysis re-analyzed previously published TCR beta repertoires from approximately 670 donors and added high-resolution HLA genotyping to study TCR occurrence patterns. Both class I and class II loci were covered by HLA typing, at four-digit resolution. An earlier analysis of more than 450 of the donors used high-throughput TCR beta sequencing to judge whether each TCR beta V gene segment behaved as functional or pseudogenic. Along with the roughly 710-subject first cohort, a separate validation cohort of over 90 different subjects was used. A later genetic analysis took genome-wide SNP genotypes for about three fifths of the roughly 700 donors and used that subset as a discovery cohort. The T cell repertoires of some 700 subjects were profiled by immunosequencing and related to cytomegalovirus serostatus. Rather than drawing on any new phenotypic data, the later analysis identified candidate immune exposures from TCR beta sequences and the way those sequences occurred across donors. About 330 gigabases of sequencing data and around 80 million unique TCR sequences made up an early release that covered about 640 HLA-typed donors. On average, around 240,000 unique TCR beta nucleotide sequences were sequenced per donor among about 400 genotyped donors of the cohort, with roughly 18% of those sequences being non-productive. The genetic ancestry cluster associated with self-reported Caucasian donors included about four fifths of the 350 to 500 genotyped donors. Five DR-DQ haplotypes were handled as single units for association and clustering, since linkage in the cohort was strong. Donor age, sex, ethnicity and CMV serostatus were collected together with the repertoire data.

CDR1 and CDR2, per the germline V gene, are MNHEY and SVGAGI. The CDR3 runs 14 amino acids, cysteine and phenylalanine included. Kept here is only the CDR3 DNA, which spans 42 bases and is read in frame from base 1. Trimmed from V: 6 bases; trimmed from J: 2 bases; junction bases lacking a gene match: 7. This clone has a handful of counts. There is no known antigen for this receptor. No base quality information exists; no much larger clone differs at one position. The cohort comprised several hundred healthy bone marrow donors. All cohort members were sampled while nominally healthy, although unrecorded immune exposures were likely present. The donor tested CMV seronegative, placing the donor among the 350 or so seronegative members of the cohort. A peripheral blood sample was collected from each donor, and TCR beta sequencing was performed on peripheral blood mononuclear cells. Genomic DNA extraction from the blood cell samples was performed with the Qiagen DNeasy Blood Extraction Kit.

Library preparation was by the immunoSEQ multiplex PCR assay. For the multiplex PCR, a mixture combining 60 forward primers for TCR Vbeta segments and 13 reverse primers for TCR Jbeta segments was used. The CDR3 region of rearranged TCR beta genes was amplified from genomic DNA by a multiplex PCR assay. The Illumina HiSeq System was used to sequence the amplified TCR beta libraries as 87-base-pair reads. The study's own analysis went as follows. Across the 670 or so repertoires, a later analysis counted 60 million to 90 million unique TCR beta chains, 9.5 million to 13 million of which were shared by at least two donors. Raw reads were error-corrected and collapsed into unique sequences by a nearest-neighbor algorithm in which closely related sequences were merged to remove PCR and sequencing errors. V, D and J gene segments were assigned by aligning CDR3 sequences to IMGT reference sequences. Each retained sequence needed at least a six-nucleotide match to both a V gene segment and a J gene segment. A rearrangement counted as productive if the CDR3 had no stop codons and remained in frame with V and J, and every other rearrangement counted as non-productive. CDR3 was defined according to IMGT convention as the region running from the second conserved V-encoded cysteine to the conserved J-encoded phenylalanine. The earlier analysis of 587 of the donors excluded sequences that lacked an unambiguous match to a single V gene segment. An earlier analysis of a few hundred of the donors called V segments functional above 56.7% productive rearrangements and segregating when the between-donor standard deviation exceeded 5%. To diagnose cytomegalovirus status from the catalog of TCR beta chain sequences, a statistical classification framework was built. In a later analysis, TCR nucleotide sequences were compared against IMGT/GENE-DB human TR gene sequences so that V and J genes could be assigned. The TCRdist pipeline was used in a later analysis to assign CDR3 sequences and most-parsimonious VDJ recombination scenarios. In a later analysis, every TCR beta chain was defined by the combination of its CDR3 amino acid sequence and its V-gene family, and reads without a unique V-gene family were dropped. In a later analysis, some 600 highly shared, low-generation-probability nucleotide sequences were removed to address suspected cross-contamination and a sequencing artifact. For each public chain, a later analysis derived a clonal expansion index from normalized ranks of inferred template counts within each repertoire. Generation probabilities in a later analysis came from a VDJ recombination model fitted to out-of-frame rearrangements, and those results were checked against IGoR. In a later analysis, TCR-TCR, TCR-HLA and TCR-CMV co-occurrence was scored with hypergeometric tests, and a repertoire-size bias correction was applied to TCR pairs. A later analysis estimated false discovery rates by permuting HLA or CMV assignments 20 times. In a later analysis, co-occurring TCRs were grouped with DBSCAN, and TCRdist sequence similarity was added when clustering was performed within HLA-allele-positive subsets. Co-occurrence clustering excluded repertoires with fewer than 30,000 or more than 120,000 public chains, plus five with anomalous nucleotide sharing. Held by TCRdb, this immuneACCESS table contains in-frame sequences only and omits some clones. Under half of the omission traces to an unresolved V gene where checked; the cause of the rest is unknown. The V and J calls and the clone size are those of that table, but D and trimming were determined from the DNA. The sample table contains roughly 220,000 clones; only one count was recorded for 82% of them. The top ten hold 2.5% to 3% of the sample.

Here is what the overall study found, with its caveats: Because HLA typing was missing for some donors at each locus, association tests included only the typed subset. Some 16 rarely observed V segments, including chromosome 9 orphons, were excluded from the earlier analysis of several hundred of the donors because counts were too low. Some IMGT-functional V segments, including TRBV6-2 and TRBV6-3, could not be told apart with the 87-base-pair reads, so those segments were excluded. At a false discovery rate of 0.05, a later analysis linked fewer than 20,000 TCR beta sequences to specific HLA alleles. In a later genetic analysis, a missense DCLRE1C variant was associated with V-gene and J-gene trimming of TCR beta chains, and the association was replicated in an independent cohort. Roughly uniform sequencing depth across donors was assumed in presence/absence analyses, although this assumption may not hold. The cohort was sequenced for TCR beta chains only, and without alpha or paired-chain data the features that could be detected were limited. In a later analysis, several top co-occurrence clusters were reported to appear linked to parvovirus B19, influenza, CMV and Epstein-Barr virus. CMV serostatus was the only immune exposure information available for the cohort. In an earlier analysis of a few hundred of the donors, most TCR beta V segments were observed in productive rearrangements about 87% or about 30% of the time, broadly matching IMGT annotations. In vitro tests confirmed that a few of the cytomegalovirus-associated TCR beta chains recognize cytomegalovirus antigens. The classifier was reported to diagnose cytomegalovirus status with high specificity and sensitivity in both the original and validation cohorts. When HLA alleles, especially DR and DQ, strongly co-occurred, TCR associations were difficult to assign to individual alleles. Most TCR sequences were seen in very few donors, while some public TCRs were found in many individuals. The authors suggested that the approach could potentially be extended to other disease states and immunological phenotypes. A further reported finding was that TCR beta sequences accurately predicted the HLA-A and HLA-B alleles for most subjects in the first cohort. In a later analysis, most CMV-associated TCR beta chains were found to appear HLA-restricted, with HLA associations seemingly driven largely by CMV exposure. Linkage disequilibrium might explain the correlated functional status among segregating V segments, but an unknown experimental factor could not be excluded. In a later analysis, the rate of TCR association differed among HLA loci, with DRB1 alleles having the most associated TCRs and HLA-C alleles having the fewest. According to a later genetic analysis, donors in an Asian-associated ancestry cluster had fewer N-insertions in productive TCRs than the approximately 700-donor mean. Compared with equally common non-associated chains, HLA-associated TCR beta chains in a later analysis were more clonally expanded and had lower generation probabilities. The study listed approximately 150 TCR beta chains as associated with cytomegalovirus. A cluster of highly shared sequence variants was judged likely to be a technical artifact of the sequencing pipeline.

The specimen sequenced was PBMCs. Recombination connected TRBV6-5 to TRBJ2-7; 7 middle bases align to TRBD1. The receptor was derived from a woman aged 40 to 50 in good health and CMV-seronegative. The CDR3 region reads CASRTGTETYEQYF. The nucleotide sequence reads TGTGCCAGCAGGACCGGGACAGAGACCTACGAGCAGTACTTC.